This T cell receptor beta chain appears in the sequencing data of a study of blood T cells in healthy people across ages. A second roughly 7 to 12 cycle PCR used barcoded and J-beta primers. TCRdb redid the calling of the 5' RACE reads with MiXCR, one entry per CDR3 protein. The table records about 1 million distinct CDR3 sequences, 35% to 50% of them present only once. The CDR3 runs 15 residues. V lost 6 bases and J 3 bases, leaving 15 bases between the germline ends. The germline V gene encodes CDR1 LNHNV and CDR2 YYDKDF (reference sequence). This receptor was taken from a woman between 55 and 75 years old in good health. The material sequenced was blood. The chain is built from TRBV15 and TRBJ2-1; D possibly corresponds to TRBD2 (6 bases). The CDR3 coding sequence is TGTGCCACCAGAGGAACTCGCGGGGACTACAATGAGCAGTTCTTC. Residues: CATRGTRGDYNEQFF. The variable domain in full, with the rest retrieved from reference TRBV15 and TRBJ2-1, is DAMVIQNPRYQVTQFGKPVTLSCSQTLNHNVMYWYQQKSSQAPKLLFHYYDKDFNNEADTPDNFQSRRPNTSFCFLDIRSPGLGDTAMYLCATRGTRGDYNEQFFGPGTRLTVL.